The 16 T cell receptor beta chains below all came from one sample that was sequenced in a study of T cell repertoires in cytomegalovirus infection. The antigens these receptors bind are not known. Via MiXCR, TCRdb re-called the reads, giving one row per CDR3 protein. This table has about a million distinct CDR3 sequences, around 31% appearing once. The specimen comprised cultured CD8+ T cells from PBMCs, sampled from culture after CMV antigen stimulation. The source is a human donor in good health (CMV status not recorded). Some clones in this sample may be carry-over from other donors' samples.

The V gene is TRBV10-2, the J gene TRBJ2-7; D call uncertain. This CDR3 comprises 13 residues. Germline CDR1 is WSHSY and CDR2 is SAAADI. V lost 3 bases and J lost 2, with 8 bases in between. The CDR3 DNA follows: TGCGCCAGCAGTGACAGGCCAACCTACGAGCAGTACGTC. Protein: CASSDRPTYEQYV.

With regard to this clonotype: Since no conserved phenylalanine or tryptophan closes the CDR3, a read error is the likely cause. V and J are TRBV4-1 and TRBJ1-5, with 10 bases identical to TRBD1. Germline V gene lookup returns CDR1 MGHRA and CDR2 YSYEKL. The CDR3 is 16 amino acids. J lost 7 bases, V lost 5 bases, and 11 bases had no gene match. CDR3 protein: CASSVGRDRGHQPQHS. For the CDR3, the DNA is TGCGCCAGCAGCGTGGGCAGGGACAGGGGCCACCAGCCCCAGCATTCT.

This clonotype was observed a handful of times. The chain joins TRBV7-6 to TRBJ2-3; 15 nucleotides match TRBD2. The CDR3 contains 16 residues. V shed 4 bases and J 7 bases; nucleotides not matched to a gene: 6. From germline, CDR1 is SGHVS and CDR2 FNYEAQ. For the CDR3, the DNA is TGTGCCAGCAGCTCCGGGACTAGCGGGGGGCCTAATACGCAGTATTTT. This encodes CASSSGTSGGPNTQYF.

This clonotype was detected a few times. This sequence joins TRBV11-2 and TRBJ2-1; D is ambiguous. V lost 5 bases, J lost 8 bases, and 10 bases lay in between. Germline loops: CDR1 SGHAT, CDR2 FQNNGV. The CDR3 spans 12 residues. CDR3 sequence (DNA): TGTGCCAGCAGCACTCTGTTGGATGAGCAGTTCTTC. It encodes CASSTLLDEQFF.

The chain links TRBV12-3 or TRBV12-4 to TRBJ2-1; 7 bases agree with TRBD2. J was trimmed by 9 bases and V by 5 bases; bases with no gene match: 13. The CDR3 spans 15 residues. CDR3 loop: CASSDTGTKYSEQFF. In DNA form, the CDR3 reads TGTGCCAGCAGTGACACCGGGACTAAATATAGTGAGCAGTTCTTC.

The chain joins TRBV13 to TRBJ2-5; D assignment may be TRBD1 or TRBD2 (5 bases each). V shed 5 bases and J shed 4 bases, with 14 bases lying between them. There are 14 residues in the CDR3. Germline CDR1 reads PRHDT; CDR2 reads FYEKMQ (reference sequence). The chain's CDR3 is CASSGRDRRETQYF. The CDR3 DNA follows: TGTGCCAGCAGCGGACGGGACCGAAGAGAGACCCAGTACTTC.

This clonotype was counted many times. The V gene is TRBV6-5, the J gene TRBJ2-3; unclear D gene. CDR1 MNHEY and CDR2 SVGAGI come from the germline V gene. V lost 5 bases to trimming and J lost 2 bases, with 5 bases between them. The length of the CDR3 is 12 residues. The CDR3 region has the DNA TGTGCCAGCAGTCCGAACACAGATACGCAGTATTTT. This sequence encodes CASSPNTDTQYF.

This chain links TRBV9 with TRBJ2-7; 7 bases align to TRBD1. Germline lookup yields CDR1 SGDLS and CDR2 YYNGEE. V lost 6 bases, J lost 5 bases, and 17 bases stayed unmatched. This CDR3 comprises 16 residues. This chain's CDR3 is CASTKLTGAAGDEQYF. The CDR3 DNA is TGTGCCAGCACCAAACTTACAGGGGCAGCAGGCGACGAGCAGTACTTC.

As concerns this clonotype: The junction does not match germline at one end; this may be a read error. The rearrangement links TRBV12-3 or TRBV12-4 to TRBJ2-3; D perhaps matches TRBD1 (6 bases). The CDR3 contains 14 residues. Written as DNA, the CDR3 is TGTGCCAGCAACTTCGGTGGGGGCACAGAGACGCAGTATTTT. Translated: CASNFGGGTETQYF.

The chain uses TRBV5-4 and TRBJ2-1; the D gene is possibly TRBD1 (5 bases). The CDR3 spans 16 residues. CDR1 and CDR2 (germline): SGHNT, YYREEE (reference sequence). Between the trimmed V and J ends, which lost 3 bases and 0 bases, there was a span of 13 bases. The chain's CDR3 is CASSWGPRSSYNEQFF. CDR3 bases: TGTGCCAGCAGCTGGGGCCCTCGGAGCTCCTACAATGAGCAGTTCTTC.

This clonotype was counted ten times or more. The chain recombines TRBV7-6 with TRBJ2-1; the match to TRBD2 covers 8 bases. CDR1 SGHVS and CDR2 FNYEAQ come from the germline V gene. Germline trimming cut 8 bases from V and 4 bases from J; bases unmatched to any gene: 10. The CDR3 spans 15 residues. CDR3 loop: CASLRGAPEYNEQFF. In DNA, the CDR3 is TGTGCCAGCTTGCGGGGGGCTCCTGAGTACAATGAGCAGTTCTTC.

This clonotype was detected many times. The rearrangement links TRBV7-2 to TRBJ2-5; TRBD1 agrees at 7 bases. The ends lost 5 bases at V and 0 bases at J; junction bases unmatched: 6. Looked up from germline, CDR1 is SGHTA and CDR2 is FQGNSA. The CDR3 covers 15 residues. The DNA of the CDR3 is TGTGCCAGCAGCCCTGGACAGGAGTACCAAGAGACCCAGTACTTC. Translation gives CASSPGQEYQETQYF.

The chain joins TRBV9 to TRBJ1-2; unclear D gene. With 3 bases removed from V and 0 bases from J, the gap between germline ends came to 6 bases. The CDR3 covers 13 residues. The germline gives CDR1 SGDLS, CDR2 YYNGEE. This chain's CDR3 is CASSARANYGYTF. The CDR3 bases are TGTGCCAGCAGCGCCCGGGCTAACTATGGCTACACCTTC.

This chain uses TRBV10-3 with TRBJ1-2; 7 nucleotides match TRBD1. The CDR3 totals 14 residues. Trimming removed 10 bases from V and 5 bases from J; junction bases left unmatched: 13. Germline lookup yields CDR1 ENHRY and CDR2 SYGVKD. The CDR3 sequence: CATGPQGGKYGYTF. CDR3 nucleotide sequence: TGTGCCACCGGACCTCAGGGGGGGAAATATGGCTACACCTTC.

In DNA form, the CDR3 reads TGTGCCAGCAGTCCGCGGACAGGGGTGAACTATGGCTACACCTTC. It is translated as CASSPRTGVNYGYTF. The gene calls are TRBV6-2 or TRBV6-3 and TRBJ1-2; 9 bases match TRBD1. The CDR3 sequence is 15 residues long. Germline V gene data show CDR1 as MNHEY and CDR2 as SVGEGT. V was clipped by 5 bases and J by 2 bases; unmatched bases: 6.

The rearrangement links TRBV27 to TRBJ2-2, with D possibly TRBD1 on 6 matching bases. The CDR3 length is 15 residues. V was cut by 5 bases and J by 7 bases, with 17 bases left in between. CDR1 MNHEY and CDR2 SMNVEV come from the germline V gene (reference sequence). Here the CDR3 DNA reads TGTGCCAGCAGTACACAACAGGGTCACATCGGGGAGCTGTTTTTT. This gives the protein CASSTQQGHIGELFF.